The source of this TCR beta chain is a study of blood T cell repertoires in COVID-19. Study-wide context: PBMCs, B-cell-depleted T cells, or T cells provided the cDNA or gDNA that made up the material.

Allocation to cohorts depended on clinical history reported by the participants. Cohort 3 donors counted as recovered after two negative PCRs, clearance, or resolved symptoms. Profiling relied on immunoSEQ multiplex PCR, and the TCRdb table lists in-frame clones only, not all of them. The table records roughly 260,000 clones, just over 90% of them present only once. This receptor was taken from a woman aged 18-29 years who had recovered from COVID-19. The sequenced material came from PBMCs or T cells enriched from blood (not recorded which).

The CDR3 loop reads CATSRDGSVYSPLHF. CDR3 sequence (DNA): TGTGCCACCAGCAGAGATGGTTCGGTGTATTCACCCCTCCACTTT. This sequence joins TRBV15 and TRBJ1-6; D gene uncertain. The V and J ends lost 0 bases and 8 bases respectively, with 11 bases between them. The V gene's germline CDR1 is LNHNV and CDR2 YYDKDF (reference sequence). This CDR3 has 15 amino acids.